The rows below give T cell receptor beta chains drawn from one sample of a study of cytomegalovirus exposure and HLA in healthy donors. TCRdb's copy holds only in-frame clones and misses some; the assay was immunoSEQ multiplex PCR. The sample yields 150,000 to 200,000 clones, over 65% seen once. The specimen sequenced was PBMCs. The source is a middle-aged woman in good health and CMV-seronegative. The CDR3 runs from the conserved cysteine through the conserved F or W.

j_call cdr3_length v_call cdr3_aa
TRBJ1-2 15 TRBV28 CASSLQGQVNYGYTF
TRBJ1-2 13 TRBV27 CASSLWGNYGYTF
TRBJ2-2 14 TRBV5-4 CASSTYRGTGELFF
TRBJ2-3 16 TRBV29-1 CSVTNTPTGRADTQYF
TRBJ1-5 15 TRBV18 CASSSGVYSNQPQHF
TRBJ1-2 15 TRBV9 CASSAQGRGNYGYTF
TRBJ1-1 17 TRBV18 CASSPIGTGGLNTEAFF
TRBJ2-7 11 TRBV7-9 CASSPVHEQYF
TRBJ1-3 15 TRBV10-3 CAISELGGAGNTIYF
TRBJ1-5 15 TRBV9 CASSVVHRPRQPQHF
TRBJ1-2 14 TRBV5-4 CASSSVNQNYGYTF
TRBJ1-1 15 TRBV28 CASIPPGQALTEAFF
TRBJ1-5 13 TRBV6-5 CASSRGSNQPQHF
TRBJ1-4 14 TRBV5-4 CASSLRDGNEKLFF
TRBJ2-7 16 TRBV6-1 CASSEPGQARPYEQYF
TRBJ2-1 17 TRBV5-1 CASSLPRDRVDYNEQFF
TRBJ1-1 16 TRBV5-5 CASSSIRGSGNTEAFF
TRBJ1-2 18 TRBV15 CATSRDSGNYRANYGYTF
TRBJ2-1 16 TRBV27 CASSFSAGSIYNEQFF
TRBJ2-7 13 TRBV4-1 CASSHWGGDEQYF
TRBJ1-2 13 TRBV9 CASTRETFYGYTF
TRBJ2-2 15 TRBV1 CTSSQDNEENGELFF
TRBJ2-7 15 TRBV4-1 CASSHRDRGQYEQYF
TRBJ2-1 12 TRBV5-1 CASSLSRNEQFF
TRBJ1-5 13 TRBV5-4 CASSLGPDGPQHF
TRBJ2-2 13 TRBV2 CASTGQFTGELFF
TRBJ2-7 13 TRBV5-1 CASSPATAYEQYF
TRBJ2-3 14 TRBV19 CASSTPGGADTQYF
TRBJ1-4 14 TRBV5-1 CASSLSATNEKLFF
TRBJ1-4 16 TRBV28 CASSSPSDRVVEKLFF
TRBJ1-1 12 TRBV6-5 CASSRKQGEAFF
TRBJ2-1 17 TRBV5-5 CASSLAVSGGADNEQFF
TRBJ2-1 16 TRBV27 CASSLLDQIGRGEQFF
TRBJ1-1 16 TRBV19 CASSIAIGQGITEAFF
TRBJ1-1 14 TRBV10-3 CAISENGRGTEAFF
TRBJ1-1 14 TRBV6-1 CASSVRGTNTEAFF
TRBJ2-1 15 TRBV6-5 CASSPTASSYNEQFF
TRBJ2-7 14 TRBV7-7 CASSLGQGNHEQYF
TRBJ1-6 16 TRBV28 CASSLVRGSYNSPLHF
TRBJ1-1 16 TRBV7-9 CASSSQGGARNTEAFF
TRBJ1-5 14 TRBV2 CASSAVQGGQPQHF
TRBJ1-5 17 TRBV19 CASSIQGRINSNQPQHF
TRBJ2-5 15 TRBV5-1 CASSWGTVTLETQYF
TRBJ2-1 13 TRBV5-1 CASSQTYPGEQFF